This T cell receptor beta chain was recovered during a study of shared clonotypes between healthy human individuals. Details on this clone: Its antigen is still unknown.

Study-wide points: Despite large depth, sorted-subset datasets appeared incompletely sequenced. Generally, estimated richness proved larger in naive subsets than it did in memory subsets. The study found lower generation probabilities in non-shared clonotypes than in those shared by all four donors.

Per germline, CDR1 SGDLS and CDR2 YYNGEE. The CDR3 is 17 residues long. Germline trimming cut 4 bases from V and 4 bases from J; bases unmatched to any gene: 9. For every subset, genomic DNA was evenly distributed across several immunoSEQ plates. Libraries were prepared by immunoSEQ multiplex PCR; TCRdb keeps only in-frame clonotypes and omits some of them. The sample consists of 950,000 to 1,300,000 clones, approximately 72% of them appearing once. V usage is TRBV9 and J usage is TRBJ2-2; 11 bases match TRBD1. The sequencing sample was made of memory CD4+ T cells sorted from blood. The subset denotes: CD45RA-negative fraction. The source is a man between 18 and 29 years old in good health. CDR3: CASSKDRGRWVTGELFF. CDR3 nucleotides: TGTGCCAGCAGCAAGGACAGGGGGCGCTGGGTCACCGGGGAGCTGTTTTTT.